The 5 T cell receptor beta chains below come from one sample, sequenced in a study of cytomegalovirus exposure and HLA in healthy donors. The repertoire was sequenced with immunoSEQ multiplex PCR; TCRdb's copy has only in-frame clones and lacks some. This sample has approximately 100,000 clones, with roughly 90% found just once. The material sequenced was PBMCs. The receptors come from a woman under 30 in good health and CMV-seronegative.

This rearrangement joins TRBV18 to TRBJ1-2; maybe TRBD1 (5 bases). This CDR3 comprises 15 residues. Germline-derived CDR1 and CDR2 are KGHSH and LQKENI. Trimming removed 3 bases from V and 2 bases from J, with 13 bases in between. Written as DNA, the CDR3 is TGTGCCAGCTCACCTGATGCGGGGCAGAACTATGGCTACACCTTC. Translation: CASSPDAGQNYGYTF.

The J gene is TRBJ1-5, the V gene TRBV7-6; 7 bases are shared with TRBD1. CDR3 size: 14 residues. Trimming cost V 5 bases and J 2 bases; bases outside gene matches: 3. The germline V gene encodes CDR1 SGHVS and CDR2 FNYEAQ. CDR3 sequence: CASSPGTGNQPQHF. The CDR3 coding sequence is TGTGCCAGCAGCCCCGGGACAGGCAATCAGCCCCAGCATTTT.

The CDR3 is CASSLARGLETQYF. The CDR3 DNA reads as TGTGCCAGCAGCTTAGCTAGGGGGCTGGAGACCCAGTACTTC. The genes are TRBV11-2 and TRBJ2-5, with 7 bases lining up with TRBD1. CDR3 length: 14 residues. Trimming cost V 1 base and J 5 bases; bases outside gene matches: 4. Germline lookup yields CDR1 SGHAT and CDR2 FQNNGV.

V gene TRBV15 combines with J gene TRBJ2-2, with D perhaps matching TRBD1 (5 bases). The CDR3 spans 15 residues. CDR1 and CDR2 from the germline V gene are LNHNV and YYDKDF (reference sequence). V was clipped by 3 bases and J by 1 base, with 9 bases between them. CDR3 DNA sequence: TGTGCCACCAGCAGTATAACAGGGAACACCGGGGAGCTGTTTTTT. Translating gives CATSSITGNTGELFF.

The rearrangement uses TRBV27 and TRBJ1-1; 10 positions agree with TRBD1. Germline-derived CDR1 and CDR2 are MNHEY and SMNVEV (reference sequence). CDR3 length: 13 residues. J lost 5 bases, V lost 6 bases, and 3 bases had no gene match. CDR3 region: CASRRTGGTEAFF. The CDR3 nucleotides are TGTGCCAGCAGAAGGACAGGGGGGACTGAAGCTTTCTTT.